This T cell receptor beta chain was profiled in a study of spatial heterogeneity in lung cancer. General study findings and limits: In tumors, expanded intratumoral alpha and beta TCR counts tracked mutation counts.

This clonotype was recorded many times. Its antigen is still unknown. Little can be read into the size of this beta chain, an off-target read in a library designed for alpha chains. Deletions cut 0 bases from V and 14 bases from J, with 18 bases between. This CDR3 has 14 residues. Germline V CDR1 and CDR2: SGHRS, YFSETQ. Time point in this sample: sample taken at primary tumor resection. A total of around 76 untreated early-stage non-small cell lung cancer patients served as donors. TCRdb analysed the 5' RACE reads with MiXCR anew, one entry per CDR3 protein. The sample yields 5,000 to 7,000 distinct CDR3 sequences, around 13% seen once.

This clonotype was sampled from a male donor with early-stage non-small cell lung cancer. The chain joins TRBV5-1 to TRBJ2-1; TRBD2 might be the D (8 bases). This specimen consisted of lung tumor tissue, obtained at surgery. This CDR3 reads CASSLAGTGGGKFF. CDR3 nucleotide sequence: TGCGCCAGCAGCTTGGCCGGGACGGGAGGGGGCAAGTTCTTC.